A selection of T cell receptor beta chains follows, all from one sample in a study of shared T cell receptors in the human thymus. The assay was immunoSEQ multiplex PCR, and TCRdb's table has in-frame clones only and misses some. In the table there are hundreds of thousands of clones, roughly 86% of which are singletons. The same data also contributed to another study, on human thymus T cells.

The source material was thymocytes. These TCRs come from a boy in the first two years of life with a congenital heart defect. CDR3s include the opening cysteine and the closing phenylalanine or tryptophan.

j_gene: TRBJ1-5
v_gene: TRBV6-5
CDR3aa: CASRSGADQPQHF

j_gene: TRBJ1-6
v_gene: TRBV15
CDR3aa: CATSRDPTESSYNSPLHF

j_gene: TRBJ2-5
v_gene: TRBV7-9
CDR3aa: CASSLALGGGGPQETQYF

j_gene: TRBJ2-3
v_gene: TRBV4-3
CDR3aa: CASSPSGLNQYF

j_gene: TRBJ2-1
v_gene: TRBV29-1
CDR3aa: CSVFQRKDNEQFF

j_gene: TRBJ1-1
v_gene: TRBV29-1
CDR3aa: CSVRPRTAENTEAFF

j_gene: TRBJ2-7
v_gene: TRBV10-3
CDR3aa: CAISESQAGVELLFYEQYF

j_gene: TRBJ1-1
v_gene: TRBV15
CDR3aa: CATSSPGSMNTEAFF

j_gene: TRBJ2-2
v_gene: TRBV27
CDR3aa: CASRRRLARDTGELFF

j_gene: TRBJ1-2
v_gene: TRBV5-1
CDR3aa: CASSLAAGGGDGYTF

j_gene: TRBJ1-6
v_gene: TRBV2
CDR3aa: CASTPGTGRVLWNSPLHF

j_gene: TRBJ1-2
v_gene: TRBV9
CDR3aa: CASSERTSNYGYTF

j_gene: TRBJ1-2
v_gene: TRBV29-1
CDR3aa: CSVEVGTGGAYGYTF

j_gene: TRBJ1-5
v_gene: TRBV6-1
CDR3aa: CASEEGSGQPQHF

j_gene: TRBJ1-1
v_gene: TRBV25-1
CDR3aa: CASSESGWVTEAFF

j_gene: TRBJ1-5
v_gene: TRBV15
CDR3aa: CATSQGTQPQHF

j_gene: TRBJ2-1
v_gene: TRBV6-7
CDR3aa: CASSYSRAEYLDEQFF